Following are 15 T cell receptor beta chains from one sample sequenced in a study of blood T cell repertoires in COVID-19. Some clones are missing from TCRdb's copy, which holds only in-frame ones; the method was immunoSEQ multiplex PCR. The repertoire holds 90,000 or so clones, with around 87% as singletons. Sequencing was done on a sample of peripheral blood. The receptors stem from a human donor in a cohort sampled during active COVID-19.

The rearrangement joins TRBV30 to TRBJ2-3; possibly TRBD2 for D (5 bases). V lost 6 bases to trimming and J lost 4 bases, with 11 bases between them. CDR3 length equals 12 residues. Germline CDR1 reads GTSNPN; CDR2 reads SVGIG (reference sequence). CDR3 protein: CACGISADTQYF. CDR3 DNA: TGTGCCTGCGGGATAAGCGCAGATACGCAGTATTTT.

This chain uses TRBV6-5 with TRBJ1-5, with a tentative D call TRBD1 (5 bases). The CDR3 sequence is 15 residues long. Looked up from germline, CDR1 is MNHEY and CDR2 is SVGAGI. Trimming left V 4 bases short and J 0 bases short, with 10 bases between. CDR3 sequence (DNA): TGTGCCAGCAGTTTAGGGGAAAATAGCAATCAGCCCCAGCATTTT. It codes for CASSLGENSNQPQHF.

The chain carries TRBV10-3 and TRBJ1-6, with D perhaps TRBD1 (5 bases). This CDR3 is 14 amino acids long. The V gene lost 3 bases and the J gene lost 7 bases, with 10 bases spanning the gap. CDR1 ENHRY and CDR2 SYGVKD come from the germline V gene. In nucleotides, the CDR3 is TGTGCCATCAGTGAAGAGACAGTAAATTCACCCCTCCACTTT. This codes for CAISEETVNSPLHF.

The chain links TRBV18 to TRBJ1-3; TRBD1 aligns across 9 bases. V gave up 3 bases and J gave up 2 bases; unmatched junction bases: 5. The CDR3 spans 16 residues. Germline lookup yields CDR1 KGHSH and CDR2 LQKENI. CDR3 coding DNA: TGTGCCAGCTCACCTTCCAGACAGGGGGCTGGAAACACCATATATTTT. Its protein is CASSPSRQGAGNTIYF.

The chain joins TRBV5-4 to TRBJ2-7; D ambiguous. Germline lookup yields CDR1 SGHNT and CDR2 YYREEE (reference sequence). This CDR3 has 13 residues. Trimming removed 0 bases at V and 4 bases at J, with 8 bases between. The DNA for the CDR3 is TGTGCCAGCAGCTTGGTATCAGCGTACGAGCAGTACTTC. This translates into CASSLVSAYEQYF.

The V call is TRBV4-3, the J call TRBJ1-4; D unresolved. The ends were cut back, 0 bases at V and 10 bases at J, with 6 bases in the middle. Germline V gene data show CDR1 as LGHNA and CDR2 as YSLEER. The length of the CDR3 is 12 residues. CDR3 sequence (DNA): TGCGCCAGCAGCCAAGATCGAGGAAAACTGTTTTTT. This codes for CASSQDRGKLFF.

This rearrangement joins TRBV7-9 to TRBJ1-2; D uncertain. V was clipped by 5 bases and J by 4 bases, with 20 bases between them. The CDR3 contains 16 residues. Germline V gene lookup returns CDR1 SEHNR and CDR2 FQNEAQ (reference sequence). The CDR3 protein is CASSRAETFSFYGYTF. The CDR3 coding sequence is TGTGCCAGCAGCCGCGCGGAAACCTTCTCCTTCTATGGCTACACCTTC.

V is TRBV6-5 and J is TRBJ1-1, with 7 bases lining up with TRBD1. V lost 4 bases and J lost 8; bases outside the gene matches: 10. Germline V gene data show CDR1 as MNHEY and CDR2 as SVGAGI. The CDR3 sequence is 14 residues long. CDR3: CASSLTGTYAEAFF. The CDR3 bases are TGTGCCAGCAGTTTGACAGGGACCTACGCCGAAGCTTTCTTT.

The chain combines TRBV6-5 with TRBJ2-5; TRBD1 is a possible D gene (5 bases). Germline V CDR1 and CDR2: MNHEY, SVGAGI. V was cut by 0 bases and J by 1 base, with 9 bases left in between. The CDR3 length is 15 residues. The CDR3 bases are TGTGCCAGCAGTTACTCGGGGCAGTCCCAAGAGACCCAGTACTTC. Translated: CASSYSGQSQETQYF.

This clone appeared once. The J gene is TRBJ2-7, the V gene TRBV19; D is uncertain. The CDR3 extends over 13 amino acids. Germline lookup yields CDR1 LNHDA and CDR2 SQIVND (reference sequence). The ends were cut back, 3 bases at V and 6 bases at J, with 12 bases in the middle. The CDR3 sequence: CASSISLPGEQYF. CDR3 DNA: TGTGCCAGTAGTATTAGCCTCCCTGGCGAGCAGTACTTC.

This clone has only one observation. The V gene is TRBV6-1, the J gene TRBJ2-1, with a tentative D call TRBD1 (6 bases). CDR1 and CDR2 (germline): MNHNS, SASEGT. The CDR3 is 12 amino acids. Trimming removed 3 bases from V and 7 bases from J, with 7 bases in between. The CDR3 spells CASSEGTNEQFF. In DNA, the CDR3 is TGTGCCAGCAGTGAGGGGACAAATGAGCAGTTCTTC.

This clone was found a few times. This sequence joins TRBV5-4 and TRBJ1-2; 7 bases line up with TRBD1. The germline V gene has CDR1 SGHNT and CDR2 YYREEE (reference sequence). Trimming took 4 bases from V and 6 from J; bases not matched to a gene: 18. CDR3 length equals 17 residues. The CDR3 DNA follows: TGTGCCAGCAGCCCGAACCTGGGACAGCTAACCCCGCATGGCTACACCTTC. It specifies CASSPNLGQLTPHGYTF.

The rearrangement uses TRBV2 and TRBJ1-2, with 7 bases aligning to TRBD1. Per the germline V gene, CDR1 is SNHLY and CDR2 is FYNNEI. J lost 2 bases, V lost 8 bases, and 2 bases had no gene match. CDR3 length: 12 amino acids. The CDR3 reads CASLDRNYGYTF. The CDR3 nucleotides read TGTGCCAGCCTGGACAGGAACTATGGCTACACCTTC.

This rearrangement joins TRBV10-3 to TRBJ2-7; maybe TRBD2 (6 bases). Trimming removed 8 bases from V and 5 bases from J, with 19 bases in between. From germline, CDR1 is ENHRY and CDR2 SYGVKD. The CDR3 runs 14 residues. The CDR3 region has the DNA TGTGCCATCGAGTCGGCGGAGGGGTTTCACGAGCAGTACTTC. This translates into CAIESAEGFHEQYF.

This CDR3 reads CASKGLYNSPLHF. The CDR3 nucleotides are TGTGCCAGCAAGGGACTGTATAATTCACCCCTCCACTTT. The rearrangement uses TRBV6-5 and TRBJ1-6, with a possible D match to TRBD1 (5 bases). Germline V gene lookup returns CDR1 MNHEY and CDR2 SVGAGI. The CDR3 contains 13 residues. The V and J ends lost 7 bases and 4 bases respectively, with 8 bases between them.